These 4 T cell receptor beta chains share one sample of origin, sequenced in a study of response to subunit inactivated influenza vaccine. TCRdb called the RT-PCR reads again in MiXCR, with one record for every CDR3 protein. Found here are fewer than 700,000 distinct CDR3 sequences, roughly 13% of them singletons; the top ten hold 13%. Source: PBMCs from blood, taken around seven weeks after vaccination. These receptors originate from a man aged 50-60 years who received an inactivated influenza vaccine.

This chain joins TRBV5-1 and TRBJ2-5; possibly TRBD2 for D (5 bases). Trimming stripped 0 bases from V and 5 bases from J, with 11 bases between. The CDR3 is 14 residues long. Looked up from germline, CDR1 is SGHRS and CDR2 is YFSETQ. CDR3 sequence reads: CASSLAVRRETQYF. The CDR3 DNA sequence: TGCGCCAGCAGCTTGGCTGTCCGGAGGGAGACCCAGTACTTC. The full variable domain, its missing parts supplied by reference TRBV5-1 and TRBJ2-5, is KAGVTQTPRYLIKTRGQQVTLSCSPISGHRSVSWYQQTPGQGLQFLFEYFSETQRNKGNFPGRFSGRQFSNSRSEMNVSTLELGDSALYLCASSLAVRRETQYFGPGTRLLVL.

This clonotype was detected many times. V and J are TRBV7-9 and TRBJ1-2, with 9 nucleotides matching TRBD1. The CDR3 extends over 15 amino acids. V gave up 0 bases and J gave up 3 bases; unmatched junction bases: 2. Germline V gene lookup returns CDR1 SEHNR and CDR2 FQNEAQ (reference sequence). This chain's CDR3 is CASSLARQGDYGYTF. CDR3 DNA sequence: TGTGCCAGCAGCTTAGCCCGACAGGGGGACTATGGCTACACCTTC.

The gene calls are TRBV12-3 or TRBV12-4 and TRBJ1-5; unclear D gene. The CDR3 spans 14 residues. The ends were cut back, 5 bases at V and 0 bases at J, with 8 bases in the middle. The CDR3 DNA follows: TGTGCCAGCAGTCCCTTGGGTAGCAATCAGCCCCAGCATTTT. Amino acids: CASSPLGSNQPQHF.

This clonotype was found a few times. V and J are TRBV5-1 and TRBJ2-2; D perhaps matches TRBD1 (5 bases). The CDR3 sequence is 13 residues long. Trimming stripped 3 bases from V and 5 bases from J, with 8 bases between. Per germline, CDR1 SGHRS and CDR2 YFSETQ. This CDR3 is CASSSRETGELFF. Written as DNA, the CDR3 is TGCGCCAGCAGCTCCAGGGAAACCGGGGAGCTGTTTTTT.